This is a list of T cell receptor beta chains from one sample in a study of cytomegalovirus exposure and HLA in healthy donors. The data were produced by immunoSEQ multiplex PCR, yet TCRdb's version contains in-frame clones alone and is incomplete. Altogether 200,000 to 300,000 clones are present, around 90% being singletons, with the ten largest covering roughly 3%. Sequenced input: PBMCs. The origin of the receptors is a young woman in good health and CMV-seronegative. Both conserved end residues are part of each CDR3. A D gene is named only where the DNA matches it firmly. Some rows mark clone size as missing; the rest say once, few, many or name a class of expanded clone.

. | TRBJ2-1 | . | TRBV11-2 | TGTGCCAGCAGCTTAGAGTTACGGGGGAGAGAGCAGTTCTTC | CASSLELRGREQFF
. | TRBJ2-1 | TRBD1 | TRBV27 | TGTGCCAGCAGTTTAGGGACAGGGCGGACCAATGAGCAGTTCTTC | CASSLGTGRTNEQFF
. | TRBJ2-3 | TRBD2 | TRBV4-2 | TGTGCCAGCAGCCCAAAATTGCTAGCGGGAGCTAGCACAGATACGCAGTATTTT | CASSPKLLAGASTDTQYF
. | TRBJ2-1 | TRBD2 | TRBV2 | TGTGCCAGCAGGTCACCTAGCGGGAGCAATGAGCAGTTCTTC | CASRSPSGSNEQFF
. | TRBJ2-2 | . | TRBV30 | TGTGCCTGGAGTGTAAAATTTCCCGGGGAGCTGTTTTTT | CAWSVKFPGELFF
. | TRBJ2-1 | . | TRBV28 | TGTGCCAGCAGTGGGGGGGCTAGCGTTTCGTTCTTC | CASSGGASVSFF
. | TRBJ2-7 | TRBD1 | TRBV5-5 | TGTGCCAGCAGTCGGGTGAGGACAGGGGTATTGAGCGAGCAGTACTTC | CASSRVRTGVLSEQYF
. | TRBJ2-1 | TRBD2 | TRBV29-1 | TGCAGCGTTGAGGAACCGGGACTAGCGGGCTACAATGAGCAGTTCTTC | CSVEEPGLAGYNEQFF
. | TRBJ2-1 | TRBD2 | TRBV7-9 | TGTGCCAGCAGCCACCGACTAGCGATGGGTAATGAGCAGTTCTTC | CASSHRLAMGNEQFF
. | TRBJ2-7 | TRBD2 | TRBV19 | TGTGCCAGTAGTATAAATAGCGGGAGCTCCTACGAGCAGTACTTC | CASSINSGSSYEQYF
. | TRBJ2-7 | . | TRBV6-1 | TGTGCCAGCAGGCTAGCGAGGGCCTACGAGCAGTACTTC | CASRLARAYEQYF
. | TRBJ2-1 | TRBD2 | TRBV4-2 | TGTGCCAGCAGCCAAGGACGAAGCGGGAGCTCCTACAATGAGCAGTTCTTC | CASSQGRSGSSYNEQFF
. | TRBJ2-7 | TRBD2 | TRBV4-1 | TGCGCCAGCAGCCAAGTTACTAGCGGATACGAGCAGTACTTC | CASSQVTSGYEQYF
. | TRBJ2-7 | . | TRBV27 | TGTGCCAGCAGTTTATACAGGTACCCCAGATCCTACGAGCAGTACTTC | CASSLYRYPRSYEQYF
. | TRBJ2-7 | . | TRBV27 | TGTGCCAGCAGTTTCTCCGGGCAGACCTACGAGCAGTACTTC | CASSFSGQTYEQYF
. | TRBJ2-1 | TRBD2 | TRBV13 | TGTGCCAGCAGCTTATATTCCCGGACTAGCGGGAGGGCCGGCGGGAATGAGCAGTTCTTC | CASSLYSRTSGRAGGNEQFF
. | TRBJ2-2 | . | TRBV5-1 | TGCGCCAGTAGACTAGACACAAAGAACACCGGGGAGCTGTTTTTT | CASRLDTKNTGELFF
. | TRBJ2-3 | . | TRBV27 | TGTGCCAGCAGCTGGAGGGGCAGGGGACCAGATACGCAGTATTTT | CASSWRGRGPDTQYF
. | TRBJ1-1 | . | TRBV18 | TGTGCCAGCTCACCAGGAGCACCCGAAGCTTTCTTT | CASSPGAPEAFF
. | TRBJ2-7 | TRBD1 | TRBV5-6 | TGTGCCAGCAGCTTGGAAGACAGGGGATGGTACGAGCAGTACTTC | CASSLEDRGWYEQYF
many | TRBJ1-3 | . | TRBV30 | TGTGCCTGGGGTGGAAACACCATATATTTT | CAWGGNTIYF
. | TRBJ2-7 | . | TRBV4-1 | TGCGCCAGCAGCCAAGGGGATAGTTTTCCTTACGAGCAGTACTTC | CASSQGDSFPYEQYF
. | TRBJ2-1 | . | TRBV4-1 | TGCGCCAGCAGCGCGTGGACCGATACCTACAATGAGCAGTTCTTC | CASSAWTDTYNEQFF
. | TRBJ2-5 | . | TRBV7-9 | TGTGCCAGCAGCTTAGACGGCAGGGGAGAGACCCAGTACTTC | CASSLDGRGETQYF
. | TRBJ2-7 | TRBD2 | TRBV6-1 | TGTGCCAGCAGTGACGCCTGGACTAGCGGGAGAAGGTACGAGCAGTACTTC | CASSDAWTSGRRYEQYF
. | TRBJ2-5 | TRBD1 | TRBV15 | TGTGCCACCAGCAGAGATCATTTGGGGACAGGGGTCCAAGAGACCCAGTACTTC | CATSRDHLGTGVQETQYF
. | TRBJ2-5 | TRBD1 | TRBV9 | TGTGCCAGCAGCCCCGAGCCCAGACAGGGGACGTTCCAAGAGACCCAGTACTTC | CASSPEPRQGTFQETQYF
. | TRBJ2-7 | . | TRBV5-4 | TGTGCCAGCAGCTTGGCCAGAACAGGGTCGGGCACCTACGAGCAGTACTTC | CASSLARTGSGTYEQYF
. | TRBJ2-1 | TRBD2 | TRBV9 | TGTGCCAGCAGCGTAGGGGCCGGGACTAGCGGGAGGTCCTACAATGAGCAGTTCTTC | CASSVGAGTSGRSYNEQFF
. | TRBJ2-1 | TRBD2 | TRBV4-1 | TGCGCCAGCAGCCAGCCTACTAGCGGGAATTACAATGAGCAGTTCTTC | CASSQPTSGNYNEQFF
. | TRBJ1-5 | . | TRBV19 | TGTGCCAGTAGTGACCGGGGTGGGGCAGGGCCCCAGCATTTT | CASSDRGGAGPQHF
. | TRBJ2-5 | . | TRBV19 | TGTGCCAGTAGTTGGGGACCTATCCAAGAGACCCAGTACTTC | CASSWGPIQETQYF
. | TRBJ2-7 | TRBD1 | TRBV4-3 | TGCGCCAGCAGCGACAGGCTGACAGGGTTTGGGAACGAGCAGTACTTC | CASSDRLTGFGNEQYF
. | TRBJ2-1 | TRBD2 | TRBV9 | TGTGCCAGCAGCGTATTAGCGGGAGAGACCTACAATGAGCAGTTCTTC | CASSVLAGETYNEQFF
few | TRBJ2-1 | TRBD2 | TRBV4-2 | TGTGCCAGCAGCCAAGAGGGACTAGGTGGTTATGAGCAGTTCTTC | CASSQEGLGGYEQFF
. | TRBJ1-4 | . | TRBV7-2 | TGTGCCAGCAGCTTAGCAGGGCCGAATGAAAAACTGTTTTTT | CASSLAGPNEKLFF
. | TRBJ1-2 | TRBD1 | TRBV6-5 | TGTGCCAGCAGTTCCGACAGGGCTAGGTCTGGGGGCTACACCTTC | CASSSDRARSGGYTF
. | TRBJ2-3 | . | TRBV30 | TGTGCCTGGAGTACCGACAGCTACACAGATACGCAGTATTTT | CAWSTDSYTDTQYF
. | TRBJ2-7 | TRBD2 | TRBV10-3 | TGTGCCATCAGTGAGTCGACTAGCGCTTCCTACGAGCAGTACTTC | CAISESTSASYEQYF
. | TRBJ2-1 | TRBD2 | TRBV9 | TGTGCCAGCAGCGTAGGAGGGACTAGCGGGAGTAATGAGCAGTTCTTC | CASSVGGTSGSNEQFF
. | TRBJ2-1 | TRBD2 | TRBV7-8 | TGTGCCAGCAGCTTAGAGCTAGCGGGAACGGATGAGCAGTTCTTC | CASSLELAGTDEQFF
once | TRBJ2-1 | . | TRBV29-1 | TGCAGCGTTGTGATCCGGCGGGGGCATACCCACAATGAGCAGTTCTTC | CSVVIRRGHTHNEQFF
. | TRBJ2-2 | . | TRBV11-2 | TGTGCCAGCAGCTTAATCTGGGGGAACACCGGGGAGCTGTTTTTT | CASSLIWGNTGELFF
few | TRBJ2-3 | TRBD1 | TRBV19 | TGTGCCAGTAGTATTGACAGGGGGACTTCGTTAGATACGCAGTATTTT | CASSIDRGTSLDTQYF
once | TRBJ2-7 | . | TRBV28 | TGTGCCAGCAGTGTCGAGGGGACTTACTCTTACGAGCAGTACTTC | CASSVEGTYSYEQYF
. | TRBJ1-3 | . | TRBV27 | TGTGCCAGCAGCTCACAGGGAGGATCTGGAAACACCATATATTTT | CASSSQGGSGNTIYF
. | TRBJ2-7 | . | TRBV7-6 | TGTGCCAGCAGCTTAGCGGGAGGCACCTACGAGCAGTACTTC | CASSLAGGTYEQYF
. | TRBJ2-3 | . | TRBV5-6 | TGTGCCAGCAGCGAGGGACTCCCACAAGATACGCAGTATTTT | CASSEGLPQDTQYF
few | TRBJ2-5 | TRBD2 | TRBV5-1 | TGCGCCAGCAGCTTGACTAGCGGCCAAGAGACCCAGTACTTC | CASSLTSGQETQYF
. | TRBJ2-4 | . | TRBV7-2 | TGTGCCAGCAGCTTAGACAACAGGGCTACAGCCAAAAACATTCAGTACTTC | CASSLDNRATAKNIQYF
once | TRBJ1-4 | . | TRBV14 | TGTGCCAGCAGCCAAGAAGCCGACAGTTACTTAGGTGAAAAACTGTTTTTT | CASSQEADSYLGEKLFF
. | TRBJ1-1 | . | TRBV19 | TGTGCCAGTAGTAGGGGAAAGAACACTGAAGCTTTCTTT | CASSRGKNTEAFF
. | TRBJ1-2 | . | TRBV11-2 | TGTGCCAGCGGTAACTCCTCTAACTATGGCTACACCTTC | CASGNSSNYGYTF
. | TRBJ2-7 | . | TRBV20-1 | TGCAGTGCTAAGGGTTACTACGAGCAGTACTTC | CSAKGYYEQYF
. | TRBJ2-7 | TRBD2 | TRBV11-3 | TGTGCCAGCAGCTTAGGAGCGGGAGGGCCGAACGAGCAGTACTTC | CASSLGAGGPNEQYF
. | TRBJ2-7 | TRBD2 | TRBV28 | TGTGCCAGCAGTTTAACGATAGCGGGAGGCCCCTCCTACGAGCAGTACTTC | CASSLTIAGGPSYEQYF
. | TRBJ2-7 | TRBD2 | TRBV28 | TGTGCCAGCAGTTCGTATTGGACTAGCGGGACAATTTCCTACGAGCAGTACTTC | CASSSYWTSGTISYEQYF
. | TRBJ1-1 | . | TRBV9 | TGTGCCAGCAGCGTAGCTGCGGTTGGCACTGAAGCTTTCTTT | CASSVAAVGTEAFF
. | TRBJ2-1 | . | TRBV5-8 | TGTGCCAGTGACTCCAAGACGGACAATGAGCAGTTCTTC | CASDSKTDNEQFF
. | TRBJ2-5 | . | TRBV18 | TGTGCCAGCTCATTCCTGGAGCGGGCACAAGAGACCCAGTACTTC | CASSFLERAQETQYF